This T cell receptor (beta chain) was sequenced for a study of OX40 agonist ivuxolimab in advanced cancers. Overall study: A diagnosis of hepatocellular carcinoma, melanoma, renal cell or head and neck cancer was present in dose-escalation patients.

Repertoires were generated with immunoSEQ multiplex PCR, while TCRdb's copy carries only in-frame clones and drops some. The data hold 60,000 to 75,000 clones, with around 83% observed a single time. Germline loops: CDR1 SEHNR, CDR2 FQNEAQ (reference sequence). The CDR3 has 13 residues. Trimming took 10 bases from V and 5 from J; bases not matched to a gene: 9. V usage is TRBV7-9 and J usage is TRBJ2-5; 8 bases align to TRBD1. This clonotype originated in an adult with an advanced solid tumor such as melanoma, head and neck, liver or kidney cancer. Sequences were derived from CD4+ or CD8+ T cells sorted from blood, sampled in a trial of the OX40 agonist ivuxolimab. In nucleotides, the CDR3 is TGTGCCACTCTATCAGGGGGCTGGGAGACCCAGTACTTC. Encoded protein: CATLSGGWETQYF. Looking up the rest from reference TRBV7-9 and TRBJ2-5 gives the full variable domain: DTGVSQNPRHKITKRGQNVTFRCDPISEHNRLYWYRQTLGQGPEFLTYFQNEAQLEKSRLLSDRFSAERPKGSFSTLEIQRTEQGDSAMYLCATLSGGWETQYFGPGTRLLVL.